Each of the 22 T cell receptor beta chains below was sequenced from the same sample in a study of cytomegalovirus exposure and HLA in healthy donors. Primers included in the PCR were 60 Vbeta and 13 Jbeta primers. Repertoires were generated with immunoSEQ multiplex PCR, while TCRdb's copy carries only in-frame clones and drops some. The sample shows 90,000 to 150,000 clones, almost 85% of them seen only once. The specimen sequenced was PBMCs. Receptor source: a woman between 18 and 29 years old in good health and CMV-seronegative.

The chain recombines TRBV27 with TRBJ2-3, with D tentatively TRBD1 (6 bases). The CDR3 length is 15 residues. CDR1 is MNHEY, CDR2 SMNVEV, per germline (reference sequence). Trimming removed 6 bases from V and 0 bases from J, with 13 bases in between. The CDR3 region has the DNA TGTGCCAGCAGAACCCGACAGGCTAGCACAGATACGCAGTATTTT. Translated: CASRTRQASTDTQYF.

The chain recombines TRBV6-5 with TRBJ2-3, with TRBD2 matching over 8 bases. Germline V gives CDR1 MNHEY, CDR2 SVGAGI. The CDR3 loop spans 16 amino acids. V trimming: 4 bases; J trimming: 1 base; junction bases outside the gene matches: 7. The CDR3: CASSSLTTSGTDTQYF. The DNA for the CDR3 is TGTGCCAGCAGTTCACTTACGACTAGCGGCACAGATACGCAGTATTTT.

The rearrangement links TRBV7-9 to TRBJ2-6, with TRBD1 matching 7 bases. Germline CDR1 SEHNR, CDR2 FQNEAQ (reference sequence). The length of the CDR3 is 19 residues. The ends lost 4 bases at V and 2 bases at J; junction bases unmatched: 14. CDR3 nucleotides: TGTGCCAGCAGCTCCTCGACAGGGAAGTCGGTGGCTGGGGCCAACGTCCTGACTTTC. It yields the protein CASSSSTGKSVAGANVLTF. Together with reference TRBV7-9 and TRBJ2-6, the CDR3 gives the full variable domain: DTGVSQNPRHKITKRGQNVTFRCDPISEHNRLYWYRQTLGQGPEFLTYFQNEAQLEKSRLLSDRFSAERPKGSFSTLEIQRTEQGDSAMYLCASSSSTGKSVAGANVLTFGAGSRLTVL.

CDR3 in DNA: TGTGCCAGCAGCTTAAGATTGGCGGGGGGGCCTAGCACAGATACGCAGTATTTT. This sequence encodes CASSLRLAGGPSTDTQYF. The rearrangement joins TRBV7-2 to TRBJ2-3, with 9 bases that match TRBD2. The length of the CDR3 is 18 residues. From germline, CDR1 is SGHTA and CDR2 FQGNSA. V lost 2 bases and J lost 0; bases outside the gene matches: 9.

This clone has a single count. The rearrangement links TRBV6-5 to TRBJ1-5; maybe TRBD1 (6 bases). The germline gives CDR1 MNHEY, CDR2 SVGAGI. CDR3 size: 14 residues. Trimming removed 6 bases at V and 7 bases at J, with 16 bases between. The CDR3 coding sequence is TGTGCCAGCAGCGCCGGACAGAGTCAACAGCCCCAGCATTTT. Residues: CASSAGQSQQPQHF.

The CDR3 nucleotides read TGTGCCAGCAGCGTTAGCGGGGGCTTCTACAATGAGCAGTTCTTC. This translates into CASSVSGGFYNEQFF. The V gene is TRBV9, the J gene TRBJ2-1; 9 nucleotides line up with TRBD2. CDR3 length: 15 residues. Unmatched junction bases numbered 3, after V lost 2 bases and J lost 3 bases. CDR1 SGDLS and CDR2 YYNGEE come from the germline V gene.

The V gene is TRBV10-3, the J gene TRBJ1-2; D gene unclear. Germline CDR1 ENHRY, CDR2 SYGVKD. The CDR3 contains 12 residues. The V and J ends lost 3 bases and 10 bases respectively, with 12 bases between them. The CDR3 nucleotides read TGTGCCATCAGTGAATTACAGACCGACTACACCTTC. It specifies CAISELQTDYTF.

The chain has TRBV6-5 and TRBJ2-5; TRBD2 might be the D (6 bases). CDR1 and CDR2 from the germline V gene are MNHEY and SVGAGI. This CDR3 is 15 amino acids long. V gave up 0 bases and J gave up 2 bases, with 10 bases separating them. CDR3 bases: TGTGCCAGCAGTTACTCGCGGGCGGGGCAAGAGACCCAGTACTTC. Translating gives CASSYSRAGQETQYF.

In DNA form, the CDR3 reads TGTGCCAGTAGTCTCCGGGGTAGTCGGCCTGAGCAGTTCTTC. This gives the protein CASSLRGSRPEQFF. This chain connects TRBV19 to TRBJ2-1; the D gene is possibly TRBD2 (5 bases). CDR1 and CDR2 (germline): LNHDA, SQIVND (reference sequence). V lost 5 bases and J 9 bases, leaving 17 bases between the germline ends. The CDR3 extends over 14 amino acids.

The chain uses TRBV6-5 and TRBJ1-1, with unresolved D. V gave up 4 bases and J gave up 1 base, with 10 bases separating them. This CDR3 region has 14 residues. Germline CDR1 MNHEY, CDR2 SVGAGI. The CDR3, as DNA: TGTGCCAGCAGTTTCGGGGAGCGGAACACTGAAGCTTTCTTT. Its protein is CASSFGERNTEAFF.

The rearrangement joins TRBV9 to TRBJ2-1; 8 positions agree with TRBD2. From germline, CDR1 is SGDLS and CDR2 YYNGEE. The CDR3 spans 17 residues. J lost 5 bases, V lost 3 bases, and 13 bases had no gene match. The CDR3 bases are TGTGCCAGCAGCGGCCCCCACGCGGGAGGAAGGCACAATGAGCAGTTCTTC. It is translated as CASSGPHAGGRHNEQFF.

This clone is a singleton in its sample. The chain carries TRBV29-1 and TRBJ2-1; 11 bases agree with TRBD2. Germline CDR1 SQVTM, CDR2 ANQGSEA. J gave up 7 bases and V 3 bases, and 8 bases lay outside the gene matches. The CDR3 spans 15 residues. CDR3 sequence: CSVDGSGRARNEQFF. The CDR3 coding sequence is TGCAGCGTTGATGGTAGCGGGAGGGCCCGTAATGAGCAGTTCTTC.

In DNA form, the CDR3 reads TGTGCCAGCAAAAGGACAGGGTACCACGAGCAGTACTTC. This gives the protein CASKRTGYHEQYF. The chain joins TRBV11-2 to TRBJ2-7; TRBD1 matches at 8 bases. This CDR3 is built from 13 residues. Germline CDR1 SGHAT, CDR2 FQNNGV. Trimming cost V 7 bases and J 5 bases; bases outside gene matches: 7.

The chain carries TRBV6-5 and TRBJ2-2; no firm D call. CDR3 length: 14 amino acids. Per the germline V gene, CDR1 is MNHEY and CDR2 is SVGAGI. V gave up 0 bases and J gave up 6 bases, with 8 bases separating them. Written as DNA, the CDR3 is TGTGCCAGCAGTTACTCCTTCTACTCCGGGGAGCTGTTTTTT. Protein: CASSYSFYSGELFF.

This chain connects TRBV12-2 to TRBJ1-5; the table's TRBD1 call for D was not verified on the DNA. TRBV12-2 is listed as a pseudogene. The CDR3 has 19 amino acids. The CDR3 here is CASRVPGTGFLVWHQPQHF. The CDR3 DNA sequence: TGTGCAAGTCGCGTCCCGGGGACAGGGTTTTTAGTGTGGCATCAGCCCCAGCATTTT.

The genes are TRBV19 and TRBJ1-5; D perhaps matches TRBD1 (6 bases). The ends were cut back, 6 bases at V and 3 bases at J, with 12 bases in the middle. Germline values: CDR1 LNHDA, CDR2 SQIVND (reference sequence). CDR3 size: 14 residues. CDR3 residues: CASSSDSLNQPQHF. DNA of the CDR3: TGTGCCAGTAGCTCGGACAGTCTCAATCAGCCCCAGCATTTT. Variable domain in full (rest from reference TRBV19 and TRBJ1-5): DGGITQSPKYLFRKEGQNVTLSCEQNLNHDAMYWYRQDPGQGLRLIYYSQIVNDFQKGDIAEGYSVSREKKESFPLTVTSAQKNPTAFYLCASSSDSLNQPQHFGDGTRLSIL.

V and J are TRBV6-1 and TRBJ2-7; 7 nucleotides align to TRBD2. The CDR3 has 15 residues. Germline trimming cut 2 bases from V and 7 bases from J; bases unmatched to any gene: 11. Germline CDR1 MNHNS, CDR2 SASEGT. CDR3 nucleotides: TGTGCCAGCAGTGAAAGTGGCGGGGGAGCCGGGGAGCAGTACTTC. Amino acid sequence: CASSESGGGAGEQYF.

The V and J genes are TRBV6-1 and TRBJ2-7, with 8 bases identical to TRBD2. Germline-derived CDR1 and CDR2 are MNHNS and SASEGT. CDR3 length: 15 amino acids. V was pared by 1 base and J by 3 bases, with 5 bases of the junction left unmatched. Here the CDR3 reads CASSEDLAGLYEQYF. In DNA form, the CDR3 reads TGTGCCAGCAGTGAAGATCTAGCGGGCCTCTACGAGCAGTACTTC.

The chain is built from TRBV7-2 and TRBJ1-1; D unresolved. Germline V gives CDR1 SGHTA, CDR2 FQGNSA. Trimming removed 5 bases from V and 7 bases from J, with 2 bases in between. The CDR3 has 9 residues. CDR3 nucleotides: TGTGCCAGCAGCCTTGAAGCTTTCTTT. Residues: CASSLEAFF.

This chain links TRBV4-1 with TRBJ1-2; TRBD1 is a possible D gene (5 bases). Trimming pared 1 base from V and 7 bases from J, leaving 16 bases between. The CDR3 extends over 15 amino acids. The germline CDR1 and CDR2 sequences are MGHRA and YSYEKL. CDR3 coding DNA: TGCGCCAGCAGCCAAGTTAACCAGGGATCCTCTGGCTACACCTTC. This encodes CASSQVNQGSSGYTF.

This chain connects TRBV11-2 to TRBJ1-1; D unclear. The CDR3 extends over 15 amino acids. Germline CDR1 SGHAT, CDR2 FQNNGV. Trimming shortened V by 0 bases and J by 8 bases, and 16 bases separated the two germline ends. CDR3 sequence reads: CASSLERRRIVEAFF. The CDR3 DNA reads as TGTGCCAGCAGCTTAGAGAGACGGAGGATAGTAGAAGCTTTCTTT.

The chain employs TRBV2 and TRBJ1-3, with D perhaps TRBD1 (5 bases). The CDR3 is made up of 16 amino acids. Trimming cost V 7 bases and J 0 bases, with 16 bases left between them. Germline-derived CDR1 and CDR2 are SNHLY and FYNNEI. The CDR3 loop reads CASKWLTVDSGNTIYF. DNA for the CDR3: TGTGCCAGCAAATGGCTGACAGTAGACTCTGGAAACACCATATATTTT.